The 8 T cell receptor beta chains listed next were all sequenced from one sample in a study of cytomegalovirus exposure and HLA in healthy donors (dated by TCRdb to 2016 to 2017). The library relied on the immunoSEQ multiplex PCR assay. TCRdb's version of the immuneACCESS table is confined to in-frame rearrangements and falls short of the full clone set. An unresolved V gene accounts for under half of the shortfall where checked; the remainder is of unknown origin. This sample is represented by 120,000 or so clones; roughly 86% of them were singletons. The ten largest account for about 1.5% of the sample. The sample taken for sequencing was PBMCs. The receptor set was obtained from a man aged 30-40 years in good health and CMV-seronegative.

CDR3 residues: CASSPRTSGTYEQYF. The DNA of the CDR3 is TGTGCCAGCTCACCTCGGACTAGCGGAACCTACGAGCAGTACTTC. The genes are TRBV18 and TRBJ2-7, with 10 bases that match TRBD2. Germline V gene data show CDR1 as KGHSH and CDR2 as LQKENI. The V and J ends lost 3 bases and 2 bases, in that order; junction bases with no gene match: 4. The CDR3 has 15 amino acids.

This clone was seen more than once but under ten times. The chain recombines TRBV6-4 with TRBJ1-1, with 9 bases identical to TRBD1. The V segment lost 6 bases and the J segment 7 bases; nucleotides outside the gene matches: 9. The CDR3 sequence is 14 residues long. Germline V gives CDR1 MRHNA, CDR2 SNTAGT. The CDR3 loop reads CASSSQGANDEAFF. DNA of the CDR3: TGTGCCAGCAGCTCACAGGGGGCTAATGATGAAGCTTTCTTT.

The chain recombines TRBV4-3 with TRBJ1-6, with D perhaps TRBD1 (5 bases). Germline assignment: CDR1 LGHNA and CDR2 YSLEER. This CDR3 has 16 amino acids. Trimming shortened V by 0 bases and J by 8 bases, and 14 bases separated the two germline ends. As DNA, the CDR3 is TGCGCCAGCAGCCAAGATCCGTCCAGGGCGTATTCACCCCTCCACTTT. Residues: CASSQDPSRAYSPLHF.

Here the CDR3 DNA reads TGTGCCTGGACCGGTGGGGGCAGGTACGAGCAGTACTTC. Translating gives CAWTGGGRYEQYF. The rearrangement uses TRBV30 and TRBJ2-7; weak D call: TRBD1 (6 bases). Trimming took off 4 bases at V and 4 bases at J, with 14 bases between the two ends. Germline CDR1 GTSNPN, CDR2 SVGIG (reference sequence). CDR3 length: 13 amino acids.

The chain combines TRBV7-7 with TRBJ1-1, with 7 bases identical to TRBD1. The germline V gene has CDR1 SSHAT and CDR2 FNYEAQ (reference sequence). V shed 5 bases and J 1 base; nucleotides not matched to a gene: 7. CDR3 length: 15 residues. CDR3 residues: CASSKNNRGNTEAFF. CDR3 DNA sequence: TGTGCCAGCAGCAAAAATAACAGGGGGAACACTGAAGCTTTCTTT.

This chain links TRBV5-1 with TRBJ2-1; the D gene is possibly TRBD1 (7 bases). The CDR3 length is 15 residues. Germline V gene sequence: CDR1 SGHRS, CDR2 YFSETQ. V lost 3 bases to trimming and J lost 6 bases, with 16 bases between them. The CDR3 DNA sequence: TGCGCCAGCAGCTCAGGACAGGCGGGGATCAATGAGCAGTTCTTC. Amino acids: CASSSGQAGINEQFF.

This sequence joins TRBV10-3 and TRBJ2-3; 10 bases fit TRBD1. This CDR3 spans 17 amino acids. Germline V lookup: CDR1 ENHRY, CDR2 SYGVKD. V lost 3 bases and J lost 0; bases outside the gene matches: 6. The CDR3 here is CAISDASGQGSTDTQYF. For the CDR3, the DNA is TGTGCCATCAGTGACGCCTCGGGACAGGGGAGCACAGATACGCAGTATTTT.

This rearrangement joins TRBV2 to TRBJ2-1, with 8 bases matching TRBD2. Germline V CDR1 and CDR2: SNHLY, FYNNEI. With V trimmed by 8 bases and J by 3 bases, 3 bases remained unmatched. This CDR3 contains 13 residues. DNA for the CDR3: TGTGCCAGCGGACTAGCTATCTACAATGAGCAGTTCTTC. Translation gives CASGLAIYNEQFF.